These 30 T cell receptor beta chains share one sample of origin, sequenced in a study of blood T cell repertoires in COVID-19. Clones were read by immunoSEQ multiplex PCR, and TCRdb kept only the in-frame ones, dropping some. In the table there are around 100,000 clones, 87% of which are singletons. The material sequenced was peripheral blood. The receptors derive from a human donor with acute or convalescent COVID-19. The donor label of this sample is uncertain.

The J gene is TRBJ2-1, the V gene TRBV5-1; 9 nucleotides match TRBD1. CDR1 is SGHRS, CDR2 YFSETQ, per germline. V lost 6 bases to trimming and J lost 8 bases; unmatched junction nucleotides: 6. This CDR3 has 13 residues. The CDR3 region has the DNA TGCGCCAGCACGACAGGGGGAATGGATGAGCAGTTCTTC. It is translated as CASTTGGMDEQFF.

The chain combines TRBV4-2 with TRBJ2-3; 9 bases agree with TRBD1. V shed 1 base and J 4 bases; nucleotides not matched to a gene: 6. CDR3 length: 16 residues. The germline gives CDR1 LGHNA, CDR2 YNFKEQ. The CDR3 region has the DNA TGTGCCAGCAGCCAAGTCAGGGGACAGGGTGCAGATACGCAGTATTTT. Translation gives CASSQVRGQGADTQYF.

The chain uses TRBV28 and TRBJ2-7; 10 nucleotides align to TRBD1. Trimming cost V 4 bases and J 0 bases; bases outside gene matches: 3. This CDR3 is 15 amino acids long. Germline V gene data show CDR1 as MDHEN and CDR2 as SYDVKM. In DNA, the CDR3 is TGTGCCAGCAGTTCCTGGACAGGGGGCTCCTACGAGCAGTACTTC. Residues: CASSSWTGGSYEQYF.

The rearrangement uses TRBV4-1 and TRBJ1-6; possible D gene TRBD1, 5 bases. The V gene's germline CDR1 is MGHRA and CDR2 YSYEKL. The CDR3 covers 15 residues. The V gene lost 7 bases and the J gene lost 6 bases, with 16 bases spanning the gap. The CDR3, as DNA: TGCGCCAGCACCTACGGGGGAGTGGGTAATTCACCCCTCCACTTT. Its translation: CASTYGGVGNSPLHF.

The chain links TRBV28 to TRBJ1-1, with unresolved D. CDR1 MDHEN and CDR2 SYDVKM come from the germline V gene. The length of the CDR3 is 15 residues. Trimming pared 7 bases from V and 2 bases from J, leaving 17 bases between. The CDR3, as DNA: TGTGCCAGCACGCCGCGCGGTGGAGGCAACACTGAAGCTTTCTTT. As protein: CASTPRGGGNTEAFF.

The chain is built from TRBV23-1 and TRBJ2-2; TRBD1 matches 7 bases. TRBV23-1 is known as an ORF, though its function is uncertain. The CDR3 sequence is 15 residues long. V gave up 6 bases and J gave up 6 bases; unmatched junction bases: 10. The CDR3 coding sequence is TGCGCCAGCAGCCAAGGACAGGCGGGCGCCGGGGAGCTGTTTTTT. This sequence encodes CASSQGQAGAGELFF.

V gene TRBV7-8 combines with J gene TRBJ2-2; 12 bases map to TRBD2. The CDR3 consists of 19 residues. J lost 2 bases, V lost 1 base, and 8 bases had no gene match. Germline loops: CDR1 SGHVS, CDR2 FQNEAQ. CDR3 in DNA: TGTGCCAGCAGCTTAGTGAGGCTAGCGGGGGGGCCAAACACCGGGGAGCTGTTTTTT. It specifies CASSLVRLAGGPNTGELFF. Drawing the rest from reference TRBV7-8 and TRBJ2-2, the complete variable domain is GAGVSQSPRYKVAKRGQDVALRCDPISGHVSLFWYQQALGQGPEFLTYFQNEAQLDKSGLPSDRFFAERPEGSVSTLKIQRTQQEDSAVYLCASSLVRLAGGPNTGELFFGEGSRLTVL.

This rearrangement joins TRBV10-1 to TRBJ1-3; 7 nucleotides agree with TRBD1. From germline, CDR1 is WNHNN and CDR2 SYGVQD (reference sequence). This CDR3 contains 15 residues. The trim removed 1 base at V and 0 bases at J, leaving 0 bases unmatched. The CDR3 DNA sequence: TGCGCCAGCAGTGAGTGGGACAGCTCTGGAAACACCATATATTTT. Protein sequence: CASSEWDSSGNTIYF.

The chain combines TRBV5-6 with TRBJ1-2, with TRBD1 matching over 8 bases. V gave up 0 bases and J gave up 1 base; unmatched junction bases: 5. The length of the CDR3 is 16 residues. Germline assignment: CDR1 SGHDT and CDR2 YYEEEE. This chain's CDR3 is CASSLGGRGLNYGYTF. The CDR3 DNA reads as TGTGCCAGCAGCTTGGGGGGCAGGGGGCTTAACTATGGCTACACCTTC.

The chain employs TRBV18 and TRBJ1-5; TRBD1 is a possible D gene (6 bases). V shed 3 bases and J shed 5 bases, with 14 bases lying between them. The CDR3 covers 15 residues. Germline V gene lookup returns CDR1 KGHSH and CDR2 LQKENI. Written as DNA, the CDR3 is TGTGCCAGCTCACCGCAGGGGCAAAGGGATCAGCCCCAGCATTTT. It codes for CASSPQGQRDQPQHF.

The CDR3: CASSPRQTLNSPLHF. For the CDR3, the DNA is TGTGCCAGCAGCCCGAGACAGACGCTCAATTCACCCCTCCACTTT. The chain links TRBV11-2 to TRBJ1-6, with D maybe TRBD1 (5 bases). The CDR3 length is 15 residues. Germline CDR1 and CDR2: SGHAT and FQNNGV. V was pared by 5 bases and J by 7 bases, with 15 bases between.

The V gene is TRBV30, the J gene TRBJ1-6; D is ambiguous. The CDR3 loop spans 15 amino acids. The V gene lost 5 bases and the J gene lost 0 bases, with 11 bases spanning the gap. Looked up from germline, CDR1 is GTSNPN and CDR2 is SVGIG (reference sequence). The CDR3 here is CAWGRETSYNSPLHF. CDR3 sequence (DNA): TGTGCCTGGGGGAGAGAAACCTCCTATAATTCACCCCTCCACTTT.

This rearrangement joins TRBV7-2 to TRBJ2-7, with a tentative D call TRBD2 (5 bases). The CDR3 runs 15 residues. The V end lost 5 bases, the J end lost 3 bases, and 17 bases lay between the germline ends. The germline CDR1 and CDR2 sequences are SGHTA and FQGNSA. CDR3 sequence: CASSKEGWRNYEQYF. For the CDR3, the DNA is TGTGCCAGCAGCAAAGAAGGGTGGAGGAACTACGAGCAGTACTTC.

The rearrangement uses TRBV28 and TRBJ1-2; no reliable D call. V was trimmed by 1 base and J by 7 bases, leaving 7 bases between them. The CDR3 loop spans 12 amino acids. Germline V gene lookup returns CDR1 MDHEN and CDR2 SYDVKM. The CDR3 is CASSLLGSGYTF. CDR3 sequence (DNA): TGTGCCAGCAGTTTATTGGGGAGTGGCTACACCTTC.

The chain uses TRBV6-1 and TRBJ2-3, with a possible D match to TRBD1 (5 bases). Trimming removed 1 base from V and 3 bases from J, with 11 bases in between. Germline V gene lookup returns CDR1 MNHNS and CDR2 SASEGT. The length of the CDR3 is 15 residues. The CDR3 loop is CASSEEGPSTDTQYF. DNA of the CDR3: TGTGCCAGCAGTGAAGAGGGGCCCAGTACAGATACGCAGTATTTT.

The chain has TRBV27 and TRBJ2-7, with 7 bases that match TRBD1. CDR1 MNHEY and CDR2 SMNVEV come from the germline V gene (reference sequence). This CDR3 contains 14 residues. J lost 2 bases, V lost 8 bases, and 9 bases had no gene match. For the CDR3, the DNA is TGTGCCAGCGGCCAGACAGGGAACCCCTACGAGCAGTACTTC. Residues: CASGQTGNPYEQYF.

This chain connects TRBV2 to TRBJ2-6; 7 bases fit TRBD2. Germline CDR1 and CDR2: SNHLY and FYNNEI. The CDR3 is made up of 15 amino acids. V shed 7 bases, J shed 0 bases, and the junction held 3 bases outside the gene matches. In nucleotides, the CDR3 is TGTGCCAGCATCGGGGGGTCCTCTGGGGCCAACGTCCTGACTTTC. Protein sequence: CASIGGSSGANVLTF.

The chain is built from TRBV5-1 and TRBJ1-1, with TRBD1 matching over 8 bases. Trimming at V came to 2 bases and at J to 1 base, leaving 10 bases not matched to a gene. The CDR3 is 17 amino acids. Per germline, CDR1 SGHRS and CDR2 YFSETQ. The chain's CDR3 is CASSFFPSGTGNTEAFF. The CDR3 DNA is TGCGCCAGCAGCTTCTTTCCGTCCGGGACAGGGAACACTGAAGCTTTCTTT.

The chain is built from TRBV5-1 and TRBJ2-7, with 9 bases matching TRBD1. J gave up 0 bases and V 3 bases, and 4 bases lay outside the gene matches. Germline V gene sequence: CDR1 SGHRS, CDR2 YFSETQ. This CDR3 spans 15 amino acids. Written as DNA, the CDR3 is TGCGCCAGCAGCTGGGACAGGGTGGTCTCCTACGAGCAGTACTTC. It codes for CASSWDRVVSYEQYF.

The chain is built from TRBV10-3 and TRBJ2-5; 8 bases line up with TRBD2. CDR1 and CDR2 (germline): ENHRY, SYGVKD. Trimming removed 6 bases from V and 0 bases from J; junction bases left unmatched: 6. This CDR3 region has 15 residues. DNA of the CDR3: TGTGCCATCAGGGGAAGCGGGGGAGACCAAGAGACCCAGTACTTC. Protein sequence: CAIRGSGGDQETQYF.

The V gene is TRBV21-1, the J gene TRBJ2-7; the D call in the table, TRBD1, was not verified against the DNA. TRBV21-1 has pseudogene status. The CDR3 runs to 14 residues. The CDR3 sequence: CASSKWDRVYEQYF. The CDR3 DNA reads as TGTGCCAGCAGCAAGTGGGACAGGGTCTACGAGCAGTACTTC.

V and J are TRBV19 and TRBJ2-5; TRBD2 aligns across 10 bases. Germline V lookup: CDR1 LNHDA, CDR2 SQIVND (reference sequence). CDR3 length: 14 amino acids. The V segment lost 6 bases and the J segment 3 bases; nucleotides outside the gene matches: 4. The CDR3, as DNA: TGTGCCAGTAGGGGCCTAGCGGGGGAAGAGACCCAGTACTTC. Translating it yields CASRGLAGEETQYF.

CDR3 DNA: TGCGCCAGCAGCTCGCTACAGGGGCGAGGGGATTCACCCCTCCACTTT. Its protein is CASSSLQGRGDSPLHF. This chain connects TRBV5-1 to TRBJ1-6, with 7 bases fitting TRBD1. The CDR3 totals 16 residues. CDR1 SGHRS and CDR2 YFSETQ come from the germline V gene. V was pared by 3 bases and J by 8 bases, with 11 bases of the junction left unmatched.

V usage is TRBV10-3 and J usage is TRBJ2-7, with 7 bases aligning to TRBD1. This CDR3 is built from 14 residues. Germline V CDR1 and CDR2: ENHRY, SYGVKD. V trimming: 5 bases; J trimming: 2 bases; junction bases outside the gene matches: 6. This CDR3 is CAISPGQRTYEQYF. As DNA, the CDR3 is TGTGCCATCAGTCCGGGACAGCGAACCTACGAGCAGTACTTC.

This sequence joins TRBV4-1 and TRBJ1-6; D may be TRBD1 (5 bases). Germline lookup yields CDR1 MGHRA and CDR2 YSYEKL. The CDR3 runs to 16 residues. Trimming cost V 4 bases and J 3 bases, with 13 bases left between them. CDR3 protein: CASSPGWRDYNSPLHF. In DNA form, the CDR3 reads TGCGCCAGCAGCCCAGGGTGGAGGGACTATAATTCACCCCTCCACTTT.

In DNA form, the CDR3 reads TGCGCCAGCAGCTTGTTTGGACAGGATGAAAAACTGTTTTTT. It yields the protein CASSLFGQDEKLFF. The genes are TRBV5-1 and TRBJ1-4; 7 positions agree with TRBD1. Germline CDR1 is SGHRS and CDR2 is YFSETQ. V shed 1 base and J 6 bases; nucleotides not matched to a gene: 3. The CDR3 is made up of 14 amino acids. Complete variable domain (other parts from reference TRBV5-1 and TRBJ1-4): KAGVTQTPRYLIKTRGQQVTLSCSPISGHRSVSWYQQTPGQGLQFLFEYFSETQRNKGNFPGRFSGRQFSNSRSEMNVSTLELGDSALYLCASSLFGQDEKLFFGSGTQLSVL.

V usage is TRBV27 and J usage is TRBJ2-5; D is unclear. The CDR3 has 11 residues. Trimming left V 4 bases short and J 2 bases short, with 2 bases between. The V gene's germline CDR1 is MNHEY and CDR2 SMNVEV (reference sequence). CDR3 sequence: CASSSQETQYF. The CDR3 bases are TGTGCCAGCAGTTCTCAAGAGACCCAGTACTTC.

The chain is built from TRBV11-2 and TRBJ2-7; the D gene is possibly TRBD2 (6 bases). Germline V gene lookup returns CDR1 SGHAT and CDR2 FQNNGV. The CDR3 runs 13 residues. Trimming left V 5 bases short and J 6 bases short, with 14 bases between. DNA for the CDR3: TGTGCCAGCAGCCCGTTGGAGGGCTCCGAGCAGTACTTC. It translates to CASSPLEGSEQYF.

The rearrangement joins TRBV5-8 to TRBJ1-2, with a tentative D call TRBD1 (6 bases). Germline CDR1 and CDR2: SGHTS and YDEGEE. The CDR3 runs to 13 residues. The ends were cut back, 5 bases at V and 8 bases at J, with 16 bases in the middle. This CDR3 is CASSFWRGGGYTF. CDR3 nucleotides: TGTGCCAGCAGTTTCTGGAGGGGGGGAGGCTACACCTTC.

This clone was observed a single time. The chain employs TRBV6-6 and TRBJ2-1; 7 nucleotides align to TRBD2. The CDR3 runs to 18 residues. Germline V gene lookup returns CDR1 MNHNY and CDR2 SVGAGI (reference sequence). V lost 5 bases and J lost 15; bases outside the gene matches: 28. CDR3 residues: CASSPTPRTSLTSELRFF. For the CDR3, the DNA is TGTGCCAGCAGTCCTACACCCCGAACAAGCCTTACTAGCGAGTTAAGGTTCTTC.